The 10 T cell receptor beta chains in this list originate from one sample, sequenced in a study of T cells in Graves' hyperthyroidism and ophthalmopathy. The source material, RNA transcripts, was used to amplify TCR beta CDR3 regions. First-round RT-PCR targeting the TCR CDR3 was performed with the HTBI primer set. TCRdb re-analysed the multiplex PCR reads in MiXCR, keeping a single row per CDR3 protein. The table includes over 700,000 distinct CDR3 sequences, around 19% detected once. The sequencing sample was made of blood. These receptor sequences come from a woman aged 50 to 60 with Graves' hyperthyroidism that later progressed to Graves' ophthalmopathy.

This clonotype was counted ten times or more. The V gene is TRBV18, the J gene TRBJ2-3; 7 positions match TRBD1. Germline CDR1 and CDR2: KGHSH and LQKENI. After removal of 4 bases from V and 1 base from J, the junction contained 11 bases not matched to a gene. The CDR3 spans 17 residues. Here the CDR3 reads CASSLLPRQGRTDTQYF. Here the CDR3 DNA reads TGTGCCAGCTCACTCTTGCCGAGACAGGGACGCACAGATACGCAGTATTTT.

This clonotype was recorded many times. J is TRBJ2-5 and V is TRBV12-3 or TRBV12-4, with D possibly matching TRBD1 (6 bases). Between the trimmed V and J ends, which lost 6 bases and 5 bases, there was a span of 13 bases. The CDR3 consists of 13 residues. The CDR3 reads CASSQDRWETQYF. DNA of the CDR3: TGTGCCAGCAGCCAAGACAGGTGGGAGACCCAGTACTTC.

This clonotype was observed a handful of times. V gene TRBV19 combines with J gene TRBJ1-2; D remains unclear. The CDR3 runs to 15 residues. Trimming removed 3 bases at V and 2 bases at J, with 13 bases between. The germline V gene has CDR1 LNHDA and CDR2 SQIVND (reference sequence). The CDR3 loop reads CASSMSPGFNYGYTF. The DNA of the CDR3 is TGTGCCAGTAGTATGAGTCCGGGTTTCAACTATGGCTACACCTTC. The full variable domain, its missing parts supplied by reference TRBV19 and TRBJ1-2, is DGGITQSPKYLFRKEGQNVTLSCEQNLNHDAMYWYRQDPGQGLRLIYYSQIVNDFQKGDIAEGYSVSREKKESFPLTVTSAQKNPTAFYLCASSMSPGFNYGYTFGSGTRLTVV.

This clonotype came up many times. CDR3 in DNA: TGTGCCAGCAGCCTAGGGGACAGGCCAAAAGAGACCCAGTACTTC. Its translation is CASSLGDRPKETQYF. J is TRBJ2-5 and V is TRBV11-2, with 8 bases matching TRBD1. In germline, CDR1 is SGHAT, CDR2 FQNNGV. Germline trimming cut 5 bases from V and 3 bases from J; bases unmatched to any gene: 8. The CDR3 is 15 amino acids.

This clonotype turned up a few times. This chain connects TRBV6-1 to TRBJ1-2; 8 nucleotides align to TRBD1. The CDR3 length is 14 residues. The trim removed 10 bases at V and 3 bases at J, leaving 10 bases unmatched. Germline assignment: CDR1 MNHNS and CDR2 SASEGT. CDR3 loop: CATGTGEDHYGYTF. In DNA form, the CDR3 reads TGTGCCACTGGGACAGGCGAGGATCACTATGGCTACACCTTC.

This clonotype was picked up a small number of times. The chain recombines TRBV7-6 with TRBJ1-1; D might be TRBD1 (5 bases). This CDR3 comprises 15 residues. V was pared by 0 bases and J by 4 bases, with 12 bases between. Germline V lookup: CDR1 SGHVS, CDR2 FNYEAQ. CDR3 protein: CASSLAWGVLTEAFF. CDR3 nucleotide sequence: TGTGCCAGCAGCTTAGCGTGGGGGGTTCTCACTGAAGCTTTCTTT.

This clonotype was counted ten times or more. The V gene is TRBV20-1, the J gene TRBJ1-5; possibly TRBD1 for D (6 bases). Germline-derived CDR1 and CDR2 are DFQATT and SNEGSKA (reference sequence). Between the trimmed V and J ends, which lost 3 bases and 4 bases, there was a span of 16 bases. CDR3 length equals 15 residues. CDR3 bases: TGCAGTGCTAGGGGTCCGGGACAAATAAATCAGCCCCAGCATTTT. Translating gives CSARGPGQINQPQHF.

This clonotype was found many times. This chain joins TRBV11-1 and TRBJ1-1, with TRBD1 matching 7 bases. There are 15 residues in the CDR3. Looked up from germline, CDR1 is SGHAT and CDR2 is FQDESV (reference sequence). The J segment lost 1 base and the V segment lost 2 bases, leaving 4 bases of the junction unmatched. This CDR3 reads CASSLMGQRNTEAFF. In DNA, the CDR3 is TGTGCCAGCAGCTTAATGGGACAGAGGAACACTGAAGCTTTCTTT.

A few counts support this clonotype. The rearrangement uses TRBV6-5 and TRBJ2-7; 7 bases are a match to TRBD1. CDR1 and CDR2 (germline): MNHEY, SVGAGI. J gave up 1 base and V 0 bases, and 3 bases lay outside the gene matches. The CDR3 runs 15 residues. CDR3 amino acids: CASSYSGQRSYEQYF. Here the CDR3 DNA reads TGTGCCAGCAGTTACTCGGGACAGCGATCCTACGAGCAGTACTTC.

Many counts were recorded for this clonotype. J is TRBJ2-1 and V is TRBV5-1; 9 nucleotides agree with TRBD2. This CDR3 is built from 17 residues. V dropped 4 bases and J dropped 0; count of bases not matched to a gene: 8. The germline gives CDR1 SGHRS, CDR2 YFSETQ. CDR3 bases: TGCGCCAGCAGCGATGGACTAGCGCAGAGCTCCTACAATGAGCAGTTCTTC. Protein product: CASSDGLAQSSYNEQFF.